Reported below is one T cell receptor beta chain. The libraries were made with immunoSEQ v3.0 at survey level. Sequencing set out to capture about 40,000-55,000 T-cell genomes per sample. TCRdb keeps only in-frame clones here, not all; method: immunoSEQ multiplex PCR. The profile shows under 20,000 clones, 75% to 95% of them singletons. V gave up 3 bases and J gave up 5 bases, with 13 bases separating them. The germline V gene has CDR1 MNHEY and CDR2 SVGAGI. The CDR3 has 14 residues. These data belong to a study of long-term antiretroviral therapy in people with HIV. The TCR originated in a man between 45 and 60 years old with HIV. The material was unsorted PBMCs, obtained 3 years after starting antiretroviral therapy. V usage is TRBV6-5 and J usage is TRBJ1-2, with D uncertain. CDR3 in DNA: TGTGCCAGCAGTTATCAAACAGTGGGGTATGGCTACACCTTC. Amino acids: CASSYQTVGYGYTF.